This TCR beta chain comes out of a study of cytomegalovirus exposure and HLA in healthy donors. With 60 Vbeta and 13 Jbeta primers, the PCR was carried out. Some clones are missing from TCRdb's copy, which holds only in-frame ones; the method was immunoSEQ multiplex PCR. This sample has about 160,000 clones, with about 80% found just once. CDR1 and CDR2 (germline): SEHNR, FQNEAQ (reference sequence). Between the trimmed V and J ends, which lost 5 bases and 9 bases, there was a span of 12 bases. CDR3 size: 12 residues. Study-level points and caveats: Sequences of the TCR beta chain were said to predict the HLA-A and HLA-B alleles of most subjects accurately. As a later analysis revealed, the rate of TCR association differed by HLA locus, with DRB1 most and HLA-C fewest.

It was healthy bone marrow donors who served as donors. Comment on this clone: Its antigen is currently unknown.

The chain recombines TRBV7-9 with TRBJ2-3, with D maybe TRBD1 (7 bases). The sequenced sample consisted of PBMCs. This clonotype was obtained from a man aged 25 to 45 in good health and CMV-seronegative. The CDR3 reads CASSPGGQTQYF. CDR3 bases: TGTGCCAGCAGCCCAGGGGGGCAAACGCAGTATTTT.